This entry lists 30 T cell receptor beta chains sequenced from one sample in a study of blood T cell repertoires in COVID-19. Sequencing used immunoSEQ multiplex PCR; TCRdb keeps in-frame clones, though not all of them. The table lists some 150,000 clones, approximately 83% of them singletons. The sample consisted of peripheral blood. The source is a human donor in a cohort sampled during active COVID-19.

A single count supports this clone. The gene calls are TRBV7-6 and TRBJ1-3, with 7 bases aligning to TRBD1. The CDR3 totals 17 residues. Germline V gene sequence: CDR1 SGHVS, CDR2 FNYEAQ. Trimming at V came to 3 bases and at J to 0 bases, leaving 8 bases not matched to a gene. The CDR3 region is CASSLRAGGNSGNTIYF. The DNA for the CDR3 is TGTGCCAGCAGCTTGAGGGCAGGGGGGAACTCTGGAAACACCATATATTTT.

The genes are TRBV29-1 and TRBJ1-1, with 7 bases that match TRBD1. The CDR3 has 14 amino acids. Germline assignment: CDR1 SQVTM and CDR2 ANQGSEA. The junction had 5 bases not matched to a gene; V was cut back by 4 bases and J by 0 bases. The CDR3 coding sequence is TGCAGCGTTGCTTACAGGGGACTGAACACTGAAGCTTTCTTT. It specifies CSVAYRGLNTEAFF.

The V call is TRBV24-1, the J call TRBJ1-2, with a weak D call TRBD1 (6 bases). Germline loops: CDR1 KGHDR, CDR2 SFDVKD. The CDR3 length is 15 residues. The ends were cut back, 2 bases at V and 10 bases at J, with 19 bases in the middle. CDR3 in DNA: TGTGCCACCAGTGATTCTCGACAGGCCCGGGGGGACTACACCTTC. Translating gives CATSDSRQARGDYTF.

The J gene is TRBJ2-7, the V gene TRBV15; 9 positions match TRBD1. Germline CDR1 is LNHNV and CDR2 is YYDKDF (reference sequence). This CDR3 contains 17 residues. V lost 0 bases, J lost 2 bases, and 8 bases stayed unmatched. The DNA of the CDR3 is TGTGCCACCAGCAGAGATCTCACAGGGGGCCTACCCTACGAGCAGTACTTC. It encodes CATSRDLTGGLPYEQYF. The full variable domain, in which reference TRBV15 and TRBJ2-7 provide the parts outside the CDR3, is DAMVIQNPRYQVTQFGKPVTLSCSQTLNHNVMYWYQQKSSQAPKLLFHYYDKDFNNEADTPDNFQSRRPNTSFCFLDIRSPGLGDTAMYLCATSRDLTGGLPYEQYFGPGTRLTVT.

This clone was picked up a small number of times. The CDR3 bases are TGTGCCAGCAGGAACCACGAGGGACAGGGCTCGGGCTCTGGCTACACCTTC. Protein product: CASRNHEGQGSGSGYTF. The rearrangement joins TRBV2 to TRBJ1-2; the match to TRBD1 covers 9 bases. This CDR3 spans 17 amino acids. The J segment lost 7 bases and the V segment lost 6 bases, leaving 18 bases of the junction unmatched. Germline V gene sequence: CDR1 SNHLY, CDR2 FYNNEI.

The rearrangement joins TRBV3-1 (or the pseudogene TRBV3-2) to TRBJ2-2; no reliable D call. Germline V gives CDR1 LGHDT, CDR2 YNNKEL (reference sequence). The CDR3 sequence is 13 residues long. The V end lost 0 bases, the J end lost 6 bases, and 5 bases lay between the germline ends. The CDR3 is CASSQDPSGELFF. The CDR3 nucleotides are TGTGCCAGCAGCCAAGATCCTTCCGGGGAGCTGTTTTTT.

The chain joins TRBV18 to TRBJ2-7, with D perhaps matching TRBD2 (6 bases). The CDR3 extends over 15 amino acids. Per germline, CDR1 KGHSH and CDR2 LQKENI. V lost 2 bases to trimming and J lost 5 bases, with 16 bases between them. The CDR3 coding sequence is TGTGCCAGCTCACCAATTAGCGGCCTGGGTAACGAGCAGTACTTC. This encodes CASSPISGLGNEQYF.

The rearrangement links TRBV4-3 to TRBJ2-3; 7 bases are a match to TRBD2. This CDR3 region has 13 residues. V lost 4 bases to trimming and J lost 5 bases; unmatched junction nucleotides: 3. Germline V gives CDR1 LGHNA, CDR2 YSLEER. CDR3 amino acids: CASSRVAGDTQYF. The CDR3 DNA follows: TGCGCCAGCAGCCGGGTAGCGGGAGATACGCAGTATTTT.

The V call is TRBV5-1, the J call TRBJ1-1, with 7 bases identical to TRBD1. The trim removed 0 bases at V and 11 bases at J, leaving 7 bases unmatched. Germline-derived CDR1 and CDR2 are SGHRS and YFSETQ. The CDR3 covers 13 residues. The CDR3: CASSLGQGSWAFF. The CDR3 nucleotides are TGCGCCAGCAGCTTGGGACAGGGTTCGTGGGCTTTCTTT.

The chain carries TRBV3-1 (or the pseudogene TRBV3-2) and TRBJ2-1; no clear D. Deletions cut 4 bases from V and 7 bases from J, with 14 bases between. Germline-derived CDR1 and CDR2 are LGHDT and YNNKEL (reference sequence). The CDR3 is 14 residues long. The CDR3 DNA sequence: TGTGCCAGCAGCCCCCAACCCCTAGGAAATGAGCAGTTCTTC. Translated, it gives CASSPQPLGNEQFF.

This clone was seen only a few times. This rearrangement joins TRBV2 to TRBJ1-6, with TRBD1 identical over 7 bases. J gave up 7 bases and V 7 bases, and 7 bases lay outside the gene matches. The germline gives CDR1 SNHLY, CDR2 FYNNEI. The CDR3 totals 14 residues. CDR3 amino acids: CASNRQGLNSPLHF. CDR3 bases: TGTGCCAGCAATCGACAGGGACTGAATTCACCCCTCCACTTT.

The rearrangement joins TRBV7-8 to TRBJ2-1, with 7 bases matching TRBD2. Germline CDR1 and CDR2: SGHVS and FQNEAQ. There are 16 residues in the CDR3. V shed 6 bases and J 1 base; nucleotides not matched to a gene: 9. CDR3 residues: CASRPAGAGSYNEQFF. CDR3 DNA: TGTGCCAGCAGACCCGCTGGAGCGGGGTCCTACAATGAGCAGTTCTTC.

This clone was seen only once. In nucleotides, the CDR3 is TGTGCCAGCAGTCCCAGGGGGCTCTATGGCTACACCTTC. It translates to CASSPRGLYGYTF. The chain uses TRBV12-3 or TRBV12-4 and TRBJ1-2; 8 bases agree with TRBD1. V was pared by 5 bases and J by 4 bases, with 3 bases of the junction left unmatched. The CDR3 has 13 residues.

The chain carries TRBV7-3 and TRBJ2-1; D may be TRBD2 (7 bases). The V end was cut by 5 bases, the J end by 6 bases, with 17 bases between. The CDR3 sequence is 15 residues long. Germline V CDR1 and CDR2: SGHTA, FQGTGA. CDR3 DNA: TGTGCCAGCAGCCCTGGATGGGGGGGGCCCAATGAGCAGTTCTTC. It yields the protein CASSPGWGGPNEQFF. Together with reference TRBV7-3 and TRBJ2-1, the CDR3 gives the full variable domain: GAGVSQTPSNKVTEKGKYVELRCDPISGHTALYWYRQSLGQGPEFLIYFQGTGAADDSGLPNDRFFAVRPEGSVSTLKIQRTERGDSAVYLCASSPGWGGPNEQFFGPGTRLTVL.

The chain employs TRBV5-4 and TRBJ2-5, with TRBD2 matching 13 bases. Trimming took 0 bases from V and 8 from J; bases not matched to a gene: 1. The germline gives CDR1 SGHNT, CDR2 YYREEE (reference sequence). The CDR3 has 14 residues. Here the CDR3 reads CASSLAGLAGTQYF. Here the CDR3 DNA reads TGTGCCAGCAGCTTGGCGGGACTAGCGGGAACCCAGTACTTC. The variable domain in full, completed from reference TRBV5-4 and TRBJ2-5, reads ETGVTQSPTHLIKTRGQQVTLRCSSQSGHNTVSWYQQALGQGPQFIFQYYREEENGRGNFPPRFSGLQFPNYSSELNVNALELDDSALYLCASSLAGLAGTQYFGPGTRLLVL.

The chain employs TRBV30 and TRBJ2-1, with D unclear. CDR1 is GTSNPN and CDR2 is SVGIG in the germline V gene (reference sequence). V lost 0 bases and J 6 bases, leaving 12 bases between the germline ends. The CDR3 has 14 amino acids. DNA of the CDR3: TGTGCCTGGAGTGTACGGCTAGACTTCAATGAGCAGTTCTTC. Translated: CAWSVRLDFNEQFF.

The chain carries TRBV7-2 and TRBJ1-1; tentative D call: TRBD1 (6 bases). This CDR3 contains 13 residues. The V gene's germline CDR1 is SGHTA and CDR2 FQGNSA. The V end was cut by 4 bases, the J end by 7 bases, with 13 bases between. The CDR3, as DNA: TGTGCCAGCAGCTCGCAGGGGCGTATTGAAGCTTTCTTT. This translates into CASSSQGRIEAFF.

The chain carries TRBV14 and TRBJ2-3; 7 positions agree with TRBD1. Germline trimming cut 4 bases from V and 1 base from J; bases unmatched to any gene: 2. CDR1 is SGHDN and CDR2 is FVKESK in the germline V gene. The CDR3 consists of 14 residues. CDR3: CASSLGQGTDTQYF. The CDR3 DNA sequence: TGTGCCAGCAGCCTCGGACAGGGCACAGATACGCAGTATTTT. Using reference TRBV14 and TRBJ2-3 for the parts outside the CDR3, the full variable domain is EAGVTQFPSHSVIEKGQTVTLRCDPISGHDNLYWYRRVMGKEIKFLLHFVKESKQDESGMPNNRFLAERTGGTYSTLKVQPAELEDSGVYFCASSLGQGTDTQYFGPGTRLTVL.

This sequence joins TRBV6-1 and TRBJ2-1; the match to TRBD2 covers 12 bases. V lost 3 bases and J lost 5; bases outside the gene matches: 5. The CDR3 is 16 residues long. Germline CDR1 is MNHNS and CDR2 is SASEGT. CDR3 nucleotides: TGTGCCAGCAGTGAGAATCTAGCGGGAGGGAACAATGAGCAGTTCTTC. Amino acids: CASSENLAGGNNEQFF.

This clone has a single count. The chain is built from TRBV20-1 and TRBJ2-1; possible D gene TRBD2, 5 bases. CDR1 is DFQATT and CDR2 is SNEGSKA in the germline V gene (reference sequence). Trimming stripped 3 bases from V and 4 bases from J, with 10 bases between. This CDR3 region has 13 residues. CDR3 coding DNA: TGCAGTGCTAGTTGGGAGTCGTACAATGAGCAGTTCTTC. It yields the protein CSASWESYNEQFF.

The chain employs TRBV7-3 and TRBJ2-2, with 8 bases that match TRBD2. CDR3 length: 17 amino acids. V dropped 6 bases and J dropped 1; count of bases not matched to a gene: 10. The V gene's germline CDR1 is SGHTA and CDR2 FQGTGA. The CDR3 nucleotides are TGTGCCAGCAGTTCACCGCCGGGGGGGTTGAACACCGGGGAGCTGTTTTTT. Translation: CASSSPPGGLNTGELFF.

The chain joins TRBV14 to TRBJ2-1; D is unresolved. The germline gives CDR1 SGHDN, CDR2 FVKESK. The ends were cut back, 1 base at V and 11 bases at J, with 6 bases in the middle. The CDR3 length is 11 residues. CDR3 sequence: CASSQGPKQFF. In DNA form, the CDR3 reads TGTGCCAGCAGCCAAGGGCCAAAGCAGTTCTTC.

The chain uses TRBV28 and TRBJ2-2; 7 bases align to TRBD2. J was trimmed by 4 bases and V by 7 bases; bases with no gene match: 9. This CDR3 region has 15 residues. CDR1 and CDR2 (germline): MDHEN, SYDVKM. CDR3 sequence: CASKGGGRGTGELFF. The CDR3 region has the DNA TGTGCCAGCAAAGGAGGTGGGAGGGGCACCGGGGAGCTGTTTTTT.

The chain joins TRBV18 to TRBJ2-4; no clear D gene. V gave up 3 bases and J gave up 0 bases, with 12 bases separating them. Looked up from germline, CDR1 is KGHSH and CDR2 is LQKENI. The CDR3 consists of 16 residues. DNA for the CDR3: TGTGCCAGCTCACCCGGGTCCACACTAGCCAAAAACATTCAGTACTTC. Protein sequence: CASSPGSTLAKNIQYF.

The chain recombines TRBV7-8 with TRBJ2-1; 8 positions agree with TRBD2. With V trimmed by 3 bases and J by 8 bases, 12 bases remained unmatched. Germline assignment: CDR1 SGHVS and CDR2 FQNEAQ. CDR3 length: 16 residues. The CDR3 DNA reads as TGTGCCAGCAGCTTGGCCCAGCGGGAGATCGGATATGAGCAGTTCTTC. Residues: CASSLAQREIGYEQFF. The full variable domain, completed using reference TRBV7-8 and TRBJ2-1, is GAGVSQSPRYKVAKRGQDVALRCDPISGHVSLFWYQQALGQGPEFLTYFQNEAQLDKSGLPSDRFFAERPEGSVSTLKIQRTQQEDSAVYLCASSLAQREIGYEQFFGPGTRLTVL.

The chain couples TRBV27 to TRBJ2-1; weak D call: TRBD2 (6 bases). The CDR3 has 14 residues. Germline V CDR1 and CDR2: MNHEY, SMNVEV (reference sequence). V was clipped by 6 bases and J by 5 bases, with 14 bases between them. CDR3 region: CASRTGVAHNEQFF. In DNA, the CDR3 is TGTGCCAGCAGGACGGGAGTTGCCCACAATGAGCAGTTCTTC.

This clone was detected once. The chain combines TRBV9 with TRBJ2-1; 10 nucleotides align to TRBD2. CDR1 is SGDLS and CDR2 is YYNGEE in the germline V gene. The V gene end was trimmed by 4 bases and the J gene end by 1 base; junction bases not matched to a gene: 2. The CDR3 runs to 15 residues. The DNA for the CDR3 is TGTGCCAGCAGCCCGACTAGCGGGTCCTACAATGAGCAGTTCTTC. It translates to CASSPTSGSYNEQFF.

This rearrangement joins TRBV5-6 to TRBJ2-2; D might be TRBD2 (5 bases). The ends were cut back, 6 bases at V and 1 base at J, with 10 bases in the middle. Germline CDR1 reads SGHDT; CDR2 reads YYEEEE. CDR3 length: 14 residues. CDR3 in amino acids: CASKTRRNTGELFF. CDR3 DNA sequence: TGTGCCAGCAAAACTAGGAGGAACACCGGGGAGCTGTTTTTT. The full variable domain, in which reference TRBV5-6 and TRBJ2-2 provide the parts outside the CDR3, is DAGVTQSPTHLIKTRGQQVTLRCSPKSGHDTVSWYQQALGQGPQFIFQYYEEEERQRGNFPDRFSGHQFPNYSSELNVNALLLGDSALYLCASKTRRNTGELFFGEGSRLTVL.

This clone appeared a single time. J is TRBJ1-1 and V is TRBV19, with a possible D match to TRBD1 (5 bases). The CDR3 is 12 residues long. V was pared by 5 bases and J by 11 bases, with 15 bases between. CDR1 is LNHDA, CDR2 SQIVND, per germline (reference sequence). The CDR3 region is CASSSRQPAAFF. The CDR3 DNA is TGTGCCAGTAGTTCCAGACAGCCGGCGGCTTTCTTT.

The chain's CDR3 is CASSKVVAGDLPHLNTGNTGELFF. Here the CDR3 DNA reads TGTGCCAGCAGCAAAGTGGTAGCGGGAGACCTGCCGCACCTGAACACCGGCAACACCGGGGAGCTGTTTTTT. The V call is TRBV21-1, the J call TRBJ2-2; no check of the table's D call, TRBD2, against the DNA was made. TRBV21-1 is an annotated pseudogene. This CDR3 is 24 amino acids long.